This TCR beta chain was identified in a study of CD8 T cells in ankylosing spondylitis. V shed 1 base and J shed 2 bases, with 9 bases lying between them. The V gene's germline CDR1 is MNHNS and CDR2 SASEGT. The length of the CDR3 is 15 residues. This clonotype was recorded a few times. Its antigen is not known. TCRdb processed the 5' RACE reads anew with MiXCR; each CDR3 protein has one entry. The sample lists under 950,000 distinct CDR3 sequences; 15% to 20% were seen once. General study results and limits: Clones linked to the disease showed a CD8+ phenotype. They occurred at relatively low frequencies in peripheral blood. Ankylosing spondylitis blood appeared to carry a characteristic TCR beta motif of roughly eight highly homologous variants.

The sample comprised blood, either unsorted or a sorted T cell fraction (not recorded which). The receptor was isolated from a male donor with ankylosing spondylitis. The rearrangement joins TRBV6-1 to TRBJ2-1, with D uncertain. CDR3 protein: CASSEDRSPYNEQFF. CDR3 in DNA: TGTGCCAGCAGTGAAGATAGGTCGCCCTACAATGAGCAGTTCTTC.